Included here is one T cell receptor beta chain sequence, with context. This record belongs to a study of control samples from healthy donors and cancer patients. TCRdb's table, derived via immunoSEQ multiplex PCR, lists solely in-frame clones and lacks some. The sample holds under 130,000 clones, about 89% seen once. After removal of 4 bases from V and 3 bases from J, the junction contained 9 bases not matched to a gene. The CDR3 is 16 amino acids. Germline CDR1 and CDR2: SGHDT and YYEEEE. The sample was PBMCs. V and J are TRBV5-6 and TRBJ2-2; the match to TRBD1 covers 7 bases. The TCR sequence derives from a man aged 60 to 75 with lung cancer. In DNA, the CDR3 is TGTGCCAGCAGCCCTGTCGGACAGGTGGACACCGGGGAGCTGTTTTTT. Protein: CASSPVGQVDTGELFF.